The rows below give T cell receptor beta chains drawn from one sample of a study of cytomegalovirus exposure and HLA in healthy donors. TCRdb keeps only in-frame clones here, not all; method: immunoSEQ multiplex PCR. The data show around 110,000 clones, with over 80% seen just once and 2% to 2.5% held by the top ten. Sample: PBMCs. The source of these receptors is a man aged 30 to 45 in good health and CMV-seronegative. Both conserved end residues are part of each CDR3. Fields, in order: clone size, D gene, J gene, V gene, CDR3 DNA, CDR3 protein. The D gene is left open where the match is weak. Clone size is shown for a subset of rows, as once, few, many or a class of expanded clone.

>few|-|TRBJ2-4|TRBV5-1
TGCGCCAGCAGCTTGGCCACAGGGCTTAACAGTCAGTACTTC
CASSLATGLNSQYF
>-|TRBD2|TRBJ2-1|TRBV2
TGTGCCAGCAGGGATCGGATAGCGGGGGCGTACAATGAGCAGTTCTTC
CASRDRIAGAYNEQFF
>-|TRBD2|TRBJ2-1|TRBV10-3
TGTGCCATCGGCGAGTTCGGGGGGGCGGGGAATGAGCAGTTCTTC
CAIGEFGGAGNEQFF
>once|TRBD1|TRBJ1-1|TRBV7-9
TGTGCCAGCAGCTCGGACAGGGTTGAGTCTTTCTTT
CASSSDRVESFF
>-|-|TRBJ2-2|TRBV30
TGTGCCTGGAGTGCAGGGAACACCGGGGAGCTGTTTTTT
CAWSAGNTGELFF
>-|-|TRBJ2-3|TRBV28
TGTGCCAGCAGTTCAAACCTTTCAGCGCAGTATTTT
CASSSNLSAQYF
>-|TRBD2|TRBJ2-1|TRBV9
TGTGCCAGCAGCGTTAGTCTAGCGGGGCCCTTGGGTGAGCAGTTCTTC
CASSVSLAGPLGEQFF
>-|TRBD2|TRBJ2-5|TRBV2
TGTGCCAGCAAGGGCTCACTAGCGGAGGAGACCCAGTACTTC
CASKGSLAEETQYF
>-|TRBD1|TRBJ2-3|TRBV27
TGTGCCAGCAGCCTAAGGGGGCTTCAGGATACGCAGTATTTT
CASSLRGLQDTQYF
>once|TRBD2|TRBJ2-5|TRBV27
TGTGCCAGCAGTCTCTCCCTACGTAGTGGGGCGCGGGAGCAGTACTTC
CASSLSLRSGAREQYF
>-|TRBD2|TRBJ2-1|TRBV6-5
TGTGCCAGCAGGTCGGCGGGACTAGCTATCCATGAGCAGTTCTTC
CASRSAGLAIHEQFF
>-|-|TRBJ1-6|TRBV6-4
TGTGCCAACGCGAAAGGCGGGAATTCACCCCTCCACTTT
CANAKGGNSPLHF
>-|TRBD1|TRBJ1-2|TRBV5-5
TGTGCCAGCAGCCTACAGGGGCTCTATGGCTACACCTTC
CASSLQGLYGYTF
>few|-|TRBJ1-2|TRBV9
TGTGCCAGCAGCGTAGCTTGGGAAGGGGAGGCCTATGGCTACACCTTC
CASSVAWEGEAYGYTF
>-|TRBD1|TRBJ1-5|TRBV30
TGTGCCTGGACCCCAGGACAGGGAACCCAGCCCCAGCATTTT
CAWTPGQGTQPQHF
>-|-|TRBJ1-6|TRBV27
TGTGCCAGCAGTTTCAGGGGACCTAATTCACCCCTCCACTTT
CASSFRGPNSPLHF
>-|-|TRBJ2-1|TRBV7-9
TGTTCCAGCAGCTCCATCCCGGGACAAACCTACAATGAGCAGTTCTTC
CSSSSIPGQTYNEQFF
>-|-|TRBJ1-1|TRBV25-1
TGTGCCAGCAGTTCCCCACCCACAGGTCCCATGAACACTGAAGCTTTCTTT
CASSSPPTGPMNTEAFF
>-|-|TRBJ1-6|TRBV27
TGTGCCAGCAGTTTTAGGCACCTCAGGTCCCTCCACTTT
CASSFRHLRSLHF
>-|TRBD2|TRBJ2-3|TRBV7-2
TGTGCCAGCAGCTTACCCGGGAGGGAAGATACGCAGTATTTT
CASSLPGREDTQYF
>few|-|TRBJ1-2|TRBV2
TGTGCCAGCAGTCCCCCGTTGGACAGTCCCGCCTTC
CASSPPLDSPAF
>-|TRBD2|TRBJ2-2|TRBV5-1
TGCGCCAGCAGCGCGGGACTAGCGGGTTCCACCGGGGAGCTGTTTTTT
CASSAGLAGSTGELFF
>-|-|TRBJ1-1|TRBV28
TGTGCCAGCAGCCAAGGGGTTTCTGAAGCTTTCTTT
CASSQGVSEAFF
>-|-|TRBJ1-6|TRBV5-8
TGTGCCAGCAGCTTGGCAGGTGCCCCCGATTCACCCCTCCACTTT
CASSLAGAPDSPLHF
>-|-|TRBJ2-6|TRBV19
TGTGCCAGTAGTATTTTGGTCCTTCTTGGGGCCAACGGCCTGACTTTC
CASSILVLLGANGLTF
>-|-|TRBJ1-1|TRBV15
TGTGCCACCAGCAGAGATCTGATCCTAGGAACTGAAGCTTTCTTT
CATSRDLILGTEAFF
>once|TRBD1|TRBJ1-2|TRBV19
TGTGCCAGTAGTCCCGTGGACAGGAGCTATGGCTACACCTTC
CASSPVDRSYGYTF
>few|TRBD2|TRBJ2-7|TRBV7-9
TGTGCCAGCAGCTTAATATTCGGGGGGGCCGCCTACGAGCAGTACTTC
CASSLIFGGAAYEQYF
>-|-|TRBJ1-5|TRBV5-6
TGTGCCAGCAGCGGGAGGGCAGGTGACAATCAGCCCCAGCATTTT
CASSGRAGDNQPQHF
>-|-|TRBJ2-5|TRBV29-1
TGCAGCGGGCTGACAGGTCAAGAGACCCAGTACTTC
CSGLTGQETQYF
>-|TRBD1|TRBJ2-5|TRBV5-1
TGCGCCAGCAGCCGAGGACAGGGGCCACGGAGTGAGACCCAGTACTTC
CASSRGQGPRSETQYF
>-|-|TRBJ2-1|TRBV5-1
TGCGCCAGCAGCCCCTGGCAGGGCAATGAGCAGTTCTTC
CASSPWQGNEQFF
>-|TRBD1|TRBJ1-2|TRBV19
TGTGCCAGTAGTATGTGGGACAGGAGGGGCTACACCTTC
CASSMWDRRGYTF
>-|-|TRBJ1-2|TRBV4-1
TGCGCCAGCAGCCAAGAATACGGCTATGGCTACACCTTC
CASSQEYGYGYTF
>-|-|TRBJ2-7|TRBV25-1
TGTGCCAGCAGTGAACCTACAGGGAGAGAGCAGTACTTC
CASSEPTGREQYF
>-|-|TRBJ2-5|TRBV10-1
TGCGCCAGCAGTGAGGGTGAGGAGGCGACCCAGTACTTC
CASSEGEEATQYF
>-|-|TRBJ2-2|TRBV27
TGTGCCAGCAGTTTACCCCCAGGCGGGGAGCTGTTTTTT
CASSLPPGGELFF
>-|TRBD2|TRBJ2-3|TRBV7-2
TGTGCCAGCAGCCGCACACGGACCGGGGGGACGACGCAGTATTTT
CASSRTRTGGTTQYF
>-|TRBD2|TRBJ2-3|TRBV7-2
TGTGCCAGCAGCCTTAGCGGGGGGGCCGGGGCAGATACGCAGTATTTT
CASSLSGGAGADTQYF
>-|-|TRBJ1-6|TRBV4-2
TGTGCCAGCAGCCACGGGAGGGGGGTAAATTCACCCCTCCACTTT
CASSHGRGVNSPLHF
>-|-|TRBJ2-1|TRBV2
TGTGCCAGCAGTGAGCTTTCCGGGAATGAGCAGTTCTTC
CASSELSGNEQFF
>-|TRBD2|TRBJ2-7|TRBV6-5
TGTGCCAGCAGTTACGGGACTAGCGCCTACTACGAGCAGTACTTC
CASSYGTSAYYEQYF
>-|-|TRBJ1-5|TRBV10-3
TGTGCCATCAGTGGAGGGAATCAGCCCCAGCATTTT
CAISGGNQPQHF
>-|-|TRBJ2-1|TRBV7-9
TGTGCCAGCAGCTTAGAGGGGTATCATGAGCAGTTCTTC
CASSLEGYHEQFF
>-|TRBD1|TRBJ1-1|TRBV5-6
TGTGCCAGCAGCCACGGGACAGGGATTACTGAAGCTTTCTTT
CASSHGTGITEAFF
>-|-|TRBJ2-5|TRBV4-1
TGCGCCAGCAGCCAAGGTGGGCCTGAGACCCAGTACTTC
CASSQGGPETQYF
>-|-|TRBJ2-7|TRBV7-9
TGTGCCAGCAGCTCCCGGGACACCGCCTACGAGCAGTACTTC
CASSSRDTAYEQYF
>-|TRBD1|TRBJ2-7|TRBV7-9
TGTGCCAGCAGCTCGACAGGGAACTCCTACGAGCAGTACTTC
CASSSTGNSYEQYF
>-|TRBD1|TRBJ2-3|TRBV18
TGTGCCAGCTCACCACCGACAGGGGGCACAGATACGCAGTATTTT
CASSPPTGGTDTQYF
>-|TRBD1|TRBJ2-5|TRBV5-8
TGTGCCAGCAGCTCATGGGACAGGGCAGCAGCGCAGTACTTC
CASSSWDRAAAQYF
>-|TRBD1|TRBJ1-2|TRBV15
TGTGCCACCAGCAGCCCCAGGGGGGACTTAACCCGCTATGGCTACACCTTC
CATSSPRGDLTRYGYTF
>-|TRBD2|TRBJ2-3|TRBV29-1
TGCAGCGTTGATGGGACTAGCGGGGACACAGATACGCAGTATTTT
CSVDGTSGDTDTQYF
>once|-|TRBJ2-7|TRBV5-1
TGCGCCAGCAGCTTGGCAGGGGCTCTGTACGAGCAGTACTTC
CASSLAGALYEQYF
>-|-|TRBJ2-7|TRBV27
TGTGCCAGCAGTTTGACAGGCCTGAGCTCCTACGAGCAGTACTTC
CASSLTGLSSYEQYF
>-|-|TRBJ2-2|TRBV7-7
TGTGCCAGCAGCTTAGTTGCAGGGCCCGCCGGGGAGCTGTTTTTT
CASSLVAGPAGELFF
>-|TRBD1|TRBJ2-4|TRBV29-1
TGCAGCGTCTTCCCCGCTGACAGGGGAGCCAAAAACATTCAGTACTTC
CSVFPADRGAKNIQYF
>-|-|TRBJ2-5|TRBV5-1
TGCGCCAGCAGCCGTGGAGGGGGCGCGACCCAAGAGACCCAGTACTTC
CASSRGGGATQETQYF
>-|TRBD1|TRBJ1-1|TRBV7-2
TGTGCCAGCAGCCGAACAGGGGCCGTAATGAACACTGAAGCTTTCTTT
CASSRTGAVMNTEAFF
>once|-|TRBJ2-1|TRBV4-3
TGCGCCAGCAGCGAGGGGGGGGCCTACAATGAGCAGTTCTTC
CASSEGGAYNEQFF
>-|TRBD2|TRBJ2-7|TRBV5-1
TGCGCCAGCAGCTTGGGGCCTAGCGGGGAAAGCGAGCAGTACTTC
CASSLGPSGESEQYF